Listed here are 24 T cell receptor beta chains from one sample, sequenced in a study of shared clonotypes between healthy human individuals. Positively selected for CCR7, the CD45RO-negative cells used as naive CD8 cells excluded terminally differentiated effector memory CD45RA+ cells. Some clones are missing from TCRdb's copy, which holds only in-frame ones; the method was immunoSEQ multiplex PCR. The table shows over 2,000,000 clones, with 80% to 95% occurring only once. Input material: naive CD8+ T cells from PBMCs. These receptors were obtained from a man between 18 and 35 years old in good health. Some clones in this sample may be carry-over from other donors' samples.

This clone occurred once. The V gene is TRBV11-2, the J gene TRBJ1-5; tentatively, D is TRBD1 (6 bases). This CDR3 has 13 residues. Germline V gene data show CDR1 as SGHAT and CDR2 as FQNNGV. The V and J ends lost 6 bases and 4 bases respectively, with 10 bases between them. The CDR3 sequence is CASRAGANQPQHF. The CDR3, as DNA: TGTGCCAGCAGAGCAGGGGCAAATCAGCCCCAGCATTTT. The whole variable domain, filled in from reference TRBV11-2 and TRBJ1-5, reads EAGVAQSPRYKIIEKRQSVAFWCNPISGHATLYWYQQILGQGPKLLIQFQNNGVVDDSQLPKDRFSAERLKGVDSTLKIQPAKLEDSAVYLCASRAGANQPQHFGDGTRLSIL.

Written as DNA, the CDR3 is TGTGCCAGCAGTTTATTTGGGGGGACTAGGGTTTACAATGAGCAGTTCTTC. Translating it yields CASSLFGGTRVYNEQFF. The chain is built from TRBV27 and TRBJ2-1; 8 nucleotides align to TRBD2. The V segment lost 1 base and the J segment 4 bases; nucleotides outside the gene matches: 9. The length of the CDR3 is 17 residues. Germline CDR1 and CDR2: MNHEY and SMNVEV (reference sequence).

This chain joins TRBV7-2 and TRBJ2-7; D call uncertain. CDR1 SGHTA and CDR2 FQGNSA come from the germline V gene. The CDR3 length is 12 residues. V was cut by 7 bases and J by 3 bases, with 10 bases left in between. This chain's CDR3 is CASISPHYEQYF. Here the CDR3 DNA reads TGTGCCAGCATCTCTCCCCACTACGAGCAGTACTTC.

CDR3 coding DNA: TGTGCCAGCAGCTTAGTTGGCAATAGCAATCAGCCCCAGCATTTT. Encoded protein: CASSLVGNSNQPQHF. The V gene is TRBV7-9, the J gene TRBJ1-5; no clear D gene. This CDR3 contains 15 residues. The V end lost 1 base, the J end lost 0 bases, and 7 bases lay between the germline ends. Germline loops: CDR1 SEHNR, CDR2 FQNEAQ (reference sequence).

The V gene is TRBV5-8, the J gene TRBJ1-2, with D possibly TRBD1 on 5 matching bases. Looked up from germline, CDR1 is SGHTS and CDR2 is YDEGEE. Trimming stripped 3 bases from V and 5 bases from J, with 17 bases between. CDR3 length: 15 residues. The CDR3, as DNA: TGTGCCAGCAGCTCACCTCCGGGACTCTCTTATGGCTACACCTTC. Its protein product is CASSSPPGLSYGYTF.

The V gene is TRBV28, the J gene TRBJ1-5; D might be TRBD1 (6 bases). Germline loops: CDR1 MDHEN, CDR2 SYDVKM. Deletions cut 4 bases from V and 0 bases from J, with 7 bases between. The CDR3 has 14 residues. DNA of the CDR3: TGTGCCAGCAGTTACAGGGATAGCAATCAGCCCCAGCATTTT. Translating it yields CASSYRDSNQPQHF.

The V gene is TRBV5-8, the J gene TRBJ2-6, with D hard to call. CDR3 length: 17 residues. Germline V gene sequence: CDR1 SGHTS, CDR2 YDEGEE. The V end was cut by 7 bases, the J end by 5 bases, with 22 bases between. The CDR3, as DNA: TGTGCCAGCCTATGGATTCACACACAAAGTCGGGCCAACGTCCTGACTTTC. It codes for CASLWIHTQSRANVLTF.

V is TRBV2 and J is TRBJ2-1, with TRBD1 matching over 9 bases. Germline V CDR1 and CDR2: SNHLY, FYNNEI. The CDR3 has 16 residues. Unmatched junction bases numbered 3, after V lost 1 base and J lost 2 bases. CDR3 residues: CASSEGGQGTYNEQFF. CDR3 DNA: TGTGCCAGCAGTGAAGGGGGACAGGGCACCTACAATGAGCAGTTCTTC.

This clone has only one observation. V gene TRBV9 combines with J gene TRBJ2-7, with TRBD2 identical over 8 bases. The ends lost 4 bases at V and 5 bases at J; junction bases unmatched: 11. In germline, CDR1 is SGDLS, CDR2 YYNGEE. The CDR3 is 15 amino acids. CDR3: CASSPNPREVNEQYF. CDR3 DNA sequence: TGTGCCAGCAGCCCCAACCCGCGGGAGGTTAACGAGCAGTACTTC. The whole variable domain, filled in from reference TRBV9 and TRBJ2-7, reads DSGVTQTPKHLITATGQRVTLRCSPRSGDLSVYWYQQSLDQGLQFLIQYYNGEERAKGNILERFSAQQFPDLHSELNLSSLELGDSALYFCASSPNPREVNEQYFGPGTRLTVT.

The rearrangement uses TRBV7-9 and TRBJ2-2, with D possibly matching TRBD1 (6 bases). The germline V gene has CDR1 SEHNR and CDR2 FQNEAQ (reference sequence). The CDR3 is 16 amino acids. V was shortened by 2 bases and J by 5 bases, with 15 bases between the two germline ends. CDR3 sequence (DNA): TGTGCCAGCAGCTTAACCAGGGGAAGAGGAACCGGGGAGCTGTTTTTT. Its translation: CASSLTRGRGTGELFF.

The CDR3 protein is CASSWGTPEAFF. The CDR3 nucleotides read TGTGCCAGCAGCTGGGGGACCCCTGAAGCTTTCTTT. This chain joins TRBV7-9 and TRBJ1-1, with D tentatively TRBD1 (5 bases). Looked up from germline, CDR1 is SEHNR and CDR2 is FQNEAQ (reference sequence). The CDR3 consists of 12 residues. Trimming left V 4 bases short and J 6 bases short, with 9 bases between.

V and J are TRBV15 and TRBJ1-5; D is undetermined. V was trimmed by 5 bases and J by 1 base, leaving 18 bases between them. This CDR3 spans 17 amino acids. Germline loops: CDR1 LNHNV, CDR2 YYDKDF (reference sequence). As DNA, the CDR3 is TGTGCCACCAGCGGTAGGGAGGGATATTGGAGCAATCAGCCCCAGCATTTT. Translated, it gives CATSGREGYWSNQPQHF.

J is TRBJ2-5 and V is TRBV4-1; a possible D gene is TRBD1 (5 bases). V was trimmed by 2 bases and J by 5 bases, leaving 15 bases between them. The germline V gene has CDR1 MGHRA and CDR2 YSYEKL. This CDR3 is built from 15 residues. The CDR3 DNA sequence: TGCGCCAGCAGCCAACAGGACACAAGGCGGGAGACCCAGTACTTC. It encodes CASSQQDTRRETQYF.

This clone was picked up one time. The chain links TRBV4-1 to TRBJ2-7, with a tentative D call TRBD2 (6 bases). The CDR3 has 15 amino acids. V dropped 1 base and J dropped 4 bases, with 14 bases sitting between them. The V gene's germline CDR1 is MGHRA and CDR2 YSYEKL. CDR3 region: CASSQARGPSYEQYF. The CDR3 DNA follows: TGCGCCAGCAGCCAAGCGCGGGGTCCTTCATACGAGCAGTACTTC.

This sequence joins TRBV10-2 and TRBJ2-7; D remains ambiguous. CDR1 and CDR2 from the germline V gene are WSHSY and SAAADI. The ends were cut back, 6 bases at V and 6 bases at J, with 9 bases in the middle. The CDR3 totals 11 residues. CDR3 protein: CASSTGSEQYF. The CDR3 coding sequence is TGCGCCAGCAGCACTGGCAGCGAGCAGTACTTC.

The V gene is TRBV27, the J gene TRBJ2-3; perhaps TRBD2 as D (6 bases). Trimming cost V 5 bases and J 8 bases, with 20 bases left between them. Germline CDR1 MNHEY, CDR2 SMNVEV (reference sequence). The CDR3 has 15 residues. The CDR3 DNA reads TGTGCCAGCAGTCCACGTGGGGGGAGTGGGTTTACGCAGTATTTT. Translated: CASSPRGGSGFTQYF.

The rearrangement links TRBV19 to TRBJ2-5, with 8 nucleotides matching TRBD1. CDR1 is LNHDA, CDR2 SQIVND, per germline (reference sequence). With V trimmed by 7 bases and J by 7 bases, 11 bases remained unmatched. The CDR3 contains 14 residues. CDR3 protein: CASTPSRGLGTQYF. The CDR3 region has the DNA TGTGCCAGTACACCATCCAGGGGGCTAGGGACCCAGTACTTC.

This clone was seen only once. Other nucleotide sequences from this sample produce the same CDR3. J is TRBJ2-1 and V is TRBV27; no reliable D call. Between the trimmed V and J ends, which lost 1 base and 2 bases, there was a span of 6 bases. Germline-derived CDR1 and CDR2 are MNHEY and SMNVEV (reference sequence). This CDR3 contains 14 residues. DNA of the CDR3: TGTGCCAGCAGTTTATTGGCGGCCTACAATGAGCAGTTCTTC. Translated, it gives CASSLLAAYNEQFF.

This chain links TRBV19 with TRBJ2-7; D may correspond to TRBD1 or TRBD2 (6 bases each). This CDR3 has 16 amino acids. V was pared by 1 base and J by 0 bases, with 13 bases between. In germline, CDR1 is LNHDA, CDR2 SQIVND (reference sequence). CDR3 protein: CASSIGPSGASYEQYF. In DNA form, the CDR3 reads TGTGCCAGTAGTATAGGCCCGTCGGGGGCCTCCTACGAGCAGTACTTC.

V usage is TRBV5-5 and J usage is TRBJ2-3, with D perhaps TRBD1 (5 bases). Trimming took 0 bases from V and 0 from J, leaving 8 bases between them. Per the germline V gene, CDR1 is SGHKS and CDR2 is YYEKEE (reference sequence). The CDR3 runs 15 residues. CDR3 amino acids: CASSLGRASTDTQYF. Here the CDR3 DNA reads TGTGCCAGCAGCTTGGGCAGGGCTAGCACAGATACGCAGTATTTT.

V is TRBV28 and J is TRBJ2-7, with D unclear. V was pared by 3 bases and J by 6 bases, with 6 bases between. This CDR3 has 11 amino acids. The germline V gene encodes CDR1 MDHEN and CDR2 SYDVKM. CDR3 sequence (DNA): TGTGCCAGCAGTTTGGTCACCGAGCAGTACTTC. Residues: CASSLVTEQYF.

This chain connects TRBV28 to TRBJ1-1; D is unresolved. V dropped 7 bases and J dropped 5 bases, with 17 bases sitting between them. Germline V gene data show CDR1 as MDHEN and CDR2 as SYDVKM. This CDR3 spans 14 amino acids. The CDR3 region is CASTPLGLITEAFF. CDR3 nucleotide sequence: TGTGCCAGCACGCCGTTGGGCTTGATAACTGAAGCTTTCTTT.

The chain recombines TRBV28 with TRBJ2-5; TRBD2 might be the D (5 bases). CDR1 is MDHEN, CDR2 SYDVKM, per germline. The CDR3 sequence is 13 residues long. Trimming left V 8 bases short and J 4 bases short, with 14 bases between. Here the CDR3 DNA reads TGTGCCAGCTTCTCGTTCGGGGTAGAGACCCAGTACTTC. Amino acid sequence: CASFSFGVETQYF.

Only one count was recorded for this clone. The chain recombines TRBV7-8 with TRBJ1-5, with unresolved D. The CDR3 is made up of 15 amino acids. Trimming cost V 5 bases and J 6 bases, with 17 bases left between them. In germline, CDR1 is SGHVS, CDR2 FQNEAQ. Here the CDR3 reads CASSPGGVSGQPQHF. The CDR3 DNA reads TGTGCCAGCAGCCCGGGCGGGGTCTCCGGTCAGCCCCAGCATTTT.